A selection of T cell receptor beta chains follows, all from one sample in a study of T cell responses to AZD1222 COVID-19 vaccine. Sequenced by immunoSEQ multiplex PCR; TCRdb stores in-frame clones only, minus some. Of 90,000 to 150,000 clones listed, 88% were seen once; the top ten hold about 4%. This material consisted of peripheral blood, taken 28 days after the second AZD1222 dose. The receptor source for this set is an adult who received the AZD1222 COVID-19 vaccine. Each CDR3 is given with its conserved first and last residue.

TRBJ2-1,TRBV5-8,CASNYYPQGSEQFF
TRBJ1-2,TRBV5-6,CASSPRQGADGYTF
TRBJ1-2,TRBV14,CASSSREINYGYTF
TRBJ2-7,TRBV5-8,CASSPWTGEDEQYF
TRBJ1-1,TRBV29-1,CSVEERRDEAFF
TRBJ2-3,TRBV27,CASRRDATDTQYF
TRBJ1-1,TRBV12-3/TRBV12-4,CASSRTGNTEAFF
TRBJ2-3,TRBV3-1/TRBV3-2,CAGTSGRAETDTQYF
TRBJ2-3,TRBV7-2,CASSPDSGVKADTQYF
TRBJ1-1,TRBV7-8,CASSYAETNTEAFF
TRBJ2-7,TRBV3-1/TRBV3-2,CASSLSGQAREQYF
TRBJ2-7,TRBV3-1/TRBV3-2,CASSQDVREQYF
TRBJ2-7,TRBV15,CATSRDGYPYEQYF
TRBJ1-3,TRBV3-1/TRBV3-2,CASSQVRNSGNTIYF
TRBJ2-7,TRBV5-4,CASKPGTDLYEQYF
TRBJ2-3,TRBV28,CASSLGQGTDTQYF
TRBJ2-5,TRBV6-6,CASSRGGGQETQYF
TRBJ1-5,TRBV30,CAWSGLRGVGNQPQHF
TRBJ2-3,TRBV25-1,CASSEGDSDLFTQYF
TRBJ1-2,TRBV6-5,CASRTGGRGYTF
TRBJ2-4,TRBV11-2,CASSLVGQFLAKNIQYF
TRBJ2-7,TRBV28,CASSLARYEQYF
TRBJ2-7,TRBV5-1,CASSPEQNPLYEQYF
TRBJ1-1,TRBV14,CASSQLQGGTAPEQRAFF
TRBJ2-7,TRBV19,CASSIGSRTEISYEQYF
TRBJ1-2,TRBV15,CATSREGDNRYGYTF
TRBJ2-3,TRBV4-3,CASSQRTGGPTDTQYF
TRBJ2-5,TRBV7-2,CASSPNGEETQYF
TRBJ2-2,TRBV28,CASSLRSGRARKAGELFF
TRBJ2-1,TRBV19,CASSINHNEQFF
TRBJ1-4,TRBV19,CASSSRGLGEKLFF
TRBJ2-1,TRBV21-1,CASTGGYNEQFF
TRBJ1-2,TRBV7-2,CASSVGPVYGYTF
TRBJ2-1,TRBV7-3,CASSLSGGPINEQFF
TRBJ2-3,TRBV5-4,CASPVLGERTDTQYF
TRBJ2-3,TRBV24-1,CATSDTAPAGSTDTQYF
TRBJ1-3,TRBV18,CASSPGGPRGNTIYF
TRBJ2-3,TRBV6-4,CASRPRGESTDTQYF
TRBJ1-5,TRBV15,CATSREGLGGEIRPQHF
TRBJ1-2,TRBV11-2,CASSLGTGGAPGGYTF
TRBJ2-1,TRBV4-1,CASSQDWGADYNEQFF
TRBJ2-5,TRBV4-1,CASSQDHVLETQYF
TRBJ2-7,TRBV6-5,CASSYFGSGSAEQYF
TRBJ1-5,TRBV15,CATSRERQGNQPQHF
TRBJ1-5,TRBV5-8,CASSPGPSNQPQHF
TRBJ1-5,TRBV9,CASSVGNNQPQHF
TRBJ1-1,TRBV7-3,CASSPGTSNTEAFF
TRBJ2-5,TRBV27,CASSFATGGRSYF
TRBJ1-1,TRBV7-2,CASSLGWTEAFF
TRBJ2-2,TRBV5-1,CASSLQVETGELFF
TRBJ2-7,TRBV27,CASSRAGRGNYEQYF
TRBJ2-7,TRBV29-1,CSVGGNRGPGYEQYF
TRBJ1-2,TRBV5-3,CARSLVWDGYTF